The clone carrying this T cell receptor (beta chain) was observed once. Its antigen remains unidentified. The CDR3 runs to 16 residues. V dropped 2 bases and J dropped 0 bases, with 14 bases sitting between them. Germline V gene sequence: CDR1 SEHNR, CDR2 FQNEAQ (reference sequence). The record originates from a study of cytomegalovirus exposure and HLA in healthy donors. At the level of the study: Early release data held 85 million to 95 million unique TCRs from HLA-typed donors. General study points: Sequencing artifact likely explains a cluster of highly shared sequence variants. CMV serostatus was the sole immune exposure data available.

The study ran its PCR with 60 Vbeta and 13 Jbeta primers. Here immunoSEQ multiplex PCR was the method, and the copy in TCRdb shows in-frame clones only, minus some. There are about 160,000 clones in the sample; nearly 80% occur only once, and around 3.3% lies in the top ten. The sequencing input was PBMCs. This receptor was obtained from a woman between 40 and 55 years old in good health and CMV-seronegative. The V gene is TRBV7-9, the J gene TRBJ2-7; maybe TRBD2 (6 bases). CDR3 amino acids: CASSLRAGNSSYEQYF. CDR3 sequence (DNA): TGTGCCAGCAGCTTACGAGCGGGCAACAGCTCCTACGAGCAGTACTTC.